Listed here are 30 T cell receptor beta chains from one sample, sequenced in a study of blood T cell repertoires in COVID-19. Clones were read by immunoSEQ multiplex PCR, and TCRdb kept only the in-frame ones, dropping some. The data hold over 85,000 clones, with 70% to 90% observed a single time. Sequences were obtained from peripheral blood. Receptor source: a middle-aged man with acute or convalescent COVID-19.

This rearrangement joins TRBV30 to TRBJ1-2; no reliable D call. The CDR3 length is 14 residues. Germline V CDR1 and CDR2: GTSNPN, SVGIG (reference sequence). V lost 0 bases and J 7 bases, leaving 15 bases between the germline ends. The CDR3 loop reads CAWSVPGPWSGYTF. For the CDR3, the DNA is TGTGCCTGGAGTGTACCCGGCCCCTGGAGTGGCTACACCTTC.

The V call is TRBV13, the J call TRBJ2-1, with D possibly matching TRBD1 (6 bases). The CDR3 covers 18 residues. V dropped 2 bases and J dropped 2 bases, with 19 bases sitting between them. Per the germline V gene, CDR1 is PRHDT and CDR2 is FYEKMQ (reference sequence). The CDR3 DNA sequence: TGTGCCAGCAGCTTAAGGTTGGTTGGGGGCCCTCCCTACAATGAGCAGTTCTTC. Amino acid sequence: CASSLRLVGGPPYNEQFF.

The chain carries TRBV6-6 and TRBJ2-3, with a weak D call TRBD1 (6 bases). Trimming left V 6 bases short and J 2 bases short, with 9 bases between. Germline lookup yields CDR1 MNHNY and CDR2 SVGAGI (reference sequence). The CDR3 covers 13 residues. CDR3 loop: CASSGQTTDTQYF. The CDR3 DNA reads TGTGCCAGCAGCGGACAGACCACAGATACGCAGTATTTT.

V usage is TRBV28 and J usage is TRBJ1-1; D is uncertain. V lost 9 bases to trimming and J lost 10 bases, with 15 bases between them. This CDR3 contains 11 residues. Germline values: CDR1 MDHEN, CDR2 SYDVKM. CDR3: CASASPSGAFF. The CDR3, as DNA: TGTGCCAGTGCTAGTCCCTCCGGAGCTTTCTTT.

This chain links TRBV5-6 with TRBJ2-7; 10 bases are a match to TRBD1. The CDR3 runs to 16 residues. The trim removed 0 bases at V and 2 bases at J, leaving 5 bases unmatched. Germline CDR1 and CDR2: SGHDT and YYEEEE. The CDR3 loop is CASSLDGTGVTYEQYF. In DNA form, the CDR3 reads TGTGCCAGCAGCTTGGACGGGACAGGGGTGACCTACGAGCAGTACTTC.

V and J are TRBV7-2 and TRBJ1-3, with 7 bases fitting TRBD1. With V trimmed by 6 bases and J by 0 bases, 5 bases remained unmatched. The CDR3 has 15 amino acids. Germline V gene data show CDR1 as SGHTA and CDR2 as FQGNSA. Here the CDR3 DNA reads TGTGCCAGCAGGGGGGGACAGAGCTCTGGAAACACCATATATTTT. Residues: CASRGGQSSGNTIYF.

The chain carries TRBV12-3 or TRBV12-4 and TRBJ1-2; tentatively, D is TRBD1 (5 bases). The CDR3 has 13 amino acids. Deletions cut 7 bases from V and 8 bases from J, with 17 bases between. CDR3 nucleotides: TGTGCCAGCACCTTGGGAGGGGTCGGCGGCTACACCTTC. It translates to CASTLGGVGGYTF.

V and J are TRBV7-9 and TRBJ1-1; D may be TRBD1 (6 bases). The V gene lost 5 bases and the J gene lost 6 bases, with 16 bases spanning the gap. In germline, CDR1 is SEHNR, CDR2 FQNEAQ (reference sequence). The CDR3 contains 14 residues. CDR3 residues: CASSKITGFPEAFF. The CDR3 DNA sequence: TGTGCCAGCAGCAAAATAACAGGGTTCCCTGAAGCTTTCTTT.

This chain links TRBV9 with TRBJ2-1; tentatively, D is TRBD1 (5 bases). This CDR3 is built from 15 residues. Trimming cost V 0 bases and J 3 bases, with 10 bases left between them. Germline V gene lookup returns CDR1 SGDLS and CDR2 YYNGEE. CDR3 loop: CASSVEGVSYNEQFF. In nucleotides, the CDR3 is TGTGCCAGCAGCGTAGAAGGGGTTAGCTACAATGAGCAGTTCTTC. The variable domain in full, with the rest retrieved from reference TRBV9 and TRBJ2-1, is DSGVTQTPKHLITATGQRVTLRCSPRSGDLSVYWYQQSLDQGLQFLIQYYNGEERAKGNILERFSAQQFPDLHSELNLSSLELGDSALYFCASSVEGVSYNEQFFGPGTRLTVL.

The chain employs TRBV20-1 and TRBJ1-2; tentative D call: TRBD1 (5 bases). V was cut by 5 bases and J by 4 bases, with 14 bases left in between. This CDR3 has 13 residues. Looked up from germline, CDR1 is DFQATT and CDR2 is SNEGSKA (reference sequence). The CDR3: CSARGATAYGYTF. In DNA, the CDR3 is TGCAGTGCTCGTGGAGCGACAGCCTATGGCTACACCTTC.

The V gene is TRBV30, the J gene TRBJ1-1; TRBD1 is a possible D gene (5 bases). This CDR3 spans 15 amino acids. With 2 bases removed from V and 0 bases from J, the gap between germline ends came to 13 bases. Germline assignment: CDR1 GTSNPN and CDR2 SVGIG (reference sequence). The CDR3 bases are TGTGCCTGGAGTCCTAGACAGATAATGAACACTGAAGCTTTCTTT. The encoded protein is CAWSPRQIMNTEAFF.

V gene TRBV7-3 combines with J gene TRBJ1-1; possible D gene TRBD1, 5 bases. Trimming shortened V by 2 bases and J by 1 base, and 5 bases separated the two germline ends. CDR1 is SGHTA and CDR2 is FQGTGA in the germline V gene. The CDR3 runs 13 residues. CDR3 residues: CASSLGANTEAFF. CDR3 DNA sequence: TGTGCCAGCAGCTTAGGGGCGAACACTGAAGCTTTCTTT.

This chain joins TRBV4-3 and TRBJ2-1; D is ambiguous. The CDR3 consists of 14 residues. The germline V and J ends were trimmed by 0 bases and 5 bases, with 8 bases remaining between them. Germline V lookup: CDR1 LGHNA, CDR2 YSLEER. The CDR3 region is CASSQDRANNEQFF. The CDR3 nucleotides are TGCGCCAGCAGCCAAGATCGAGCGAACAATGAGCAGTTCTTC.

This sequence joins TRBV2 and TRBJ1-2; D is unclear. Germline assignment: CDR1 SNHLY and CDR2 FYNNEI. Trimming cost V 3 bases and J 4 bases, with 6 bases left between them. This CDR3 has 12 amino acids. The CDR3: CASSEGSYGYTF. In DNA, the CDR3 is TGTGCCAGCAGTGAGGGCAGCTATGGCTACACCTTC.

V gene TRBV15 combines with J gene TRBJ1-2; no reliable D call. Trimming removed 0 bases at V and 4 bases at J, with 15 bases between. The CDR3 is 16 amino acids. Germline V gene lookup returns CDR1 LNHNV and CDR2 YYDKDF (reference sequence). CDR3 loop: CATSRDMQVGVYGYTF. DNA for the CDR3: TGTGCCACCAGCAGAGATATGCAAGTCGGGGTCTATGGCTACACCTTC.

This chain joins TRBV30 and TRBJ2-1; the D gene is possibly TRBD1 (6 bases). CDR1 is GTSNPN, CDR2 SVGIG, per germline (reference sequence). Trimming removed 2 bases at V and 8 bases at J, with 25 bases between. The CDR3 consists of 17 residues. The CDR3 loop is CAWSPIDRRAVLDEQFF. The CDR3 DNA follows: TGTGCCTGGAGTCCCATCGACAGGCGGGCTGTTTTGGATGAGCAGTTCTTC.

The chain combines TRBV5-6 with TRBJ1-1, with D perhaps matching TRBD1 (5 bases). The CDR3 runs 13 residues. Germline CDR1 SGHDT, CDR2 YYEEEE. The V gene lost 2 bases and the J gene lost 2 bases, with 7 bases spanning the gap. The CDR3 region is CASSFTGNTEAFF. The CDR3 nucleotides are TGTGCCAGCAGCTTCACAGGAAACACTGAAGCTTTCTTT.

The chain joins TRBV10-3 to TRBJ2-1; 9 bases map to TRBD2. With V trimmed by 0 bases and J by 9 bases, 12 bases remained unmatched. The CDR3 totals 17 residues. CDR1 is ENHRY and CDR2 is SYGVKD in the germline V gene. The DNA of the CDR3 is TGTGCCATCAGTGAGTCCGAGCTAGCGGGATTCCGCGGTGAGCAGTTCTTC. Translating it yields CAISESELAGFRGEQFF.

This clone was observed a few times. This rearrangement joins TRBV19 to TRBJ2-7; 7 bases align to TRBD1. The germline CDR1 and CDR2 sequences are LNHDA and SQIVND (reference sequence). Losses at the gene ends were 3 bases for V and 2 bases for J; bases not matched to a gene: 4. This CDR3 has 14 amino acids. The chain's CDR3 is CASSMRDRPYEQYF. The CDR3, as DNA: TGTGCCAGTAGTATGAGGGACAGACCCTACGAGCAGTACTTC.

In this sample, this clone turned up once. Other DNA sequences in this specimen translate into the identical CDR3. The chain links TRBV15 to TRBJ1-3; TRBD1 might be the D (5 bases). Looked up from germline, CDR1 is LNHNV and CDR2 is YYDKDF (reference sequence). This CDR3 is 15 amino acids long. V lost 0 bases to trimming and J lost 2 bases, with 8 bases between them. CDR3 in amino acids: CATSRDRVAGNTIYF. CDR3 sequence (DNA): TGTGCCACCAGCAGAGACAGGGTGGCTGGAAACACCATATATTTT. Variable domain in full (rest from reference TRBV15 and TRBJ1-3): DAMVIQNPRYQVTQFGKPVTLSCSQTLNHNVMYWYQQKSSQAPKLLFHYYDKDFNNEADTPDNFQSRRPNTSFCFLDIRSPGLGDTAMYLCATSRDRVAGNTIYFGEGSWLTVV.

The chain carries TRBV5-6 and TRBJ1-5; D is unresolved. The CDR3 covers 14 residues. CDR1 SGHDT and CDR2 YYEEEE come from the germline V gene. The V and J ends lost 1 base and 2 bases respectively, with 7 bases between them. The CDR3 spells CASSLRSGNQPQHF. The DNA of the CDR3 is TGTGCCAGCAGCTTGCGCAGTGGCAATCAGCCCCAGCATTTT.

V gene TRBV11-2 combines with J gene TRBJ2-2; no clear D gene. Looked up from germline, CDR1 is SGHAT and CDR2 is FQNNGV. The CDR3 loop spans 14 amino acids. V dropped 0 bases and J dropped 1 base, with 3 bases sitting between them. CDR3 sequence (DNA): TGTGCCAGCAGCTTAGACAGGAACACCGGGGAGCTGTTTTTT. This sequence encodes CASSLDRNTGELFF.

The gene calls are TRBV6-5 and TRBJ1-1, with D uncertain. Between the trimmed V and J ends, which lost 8 bases and 10 bases, there was a span of 14 bases. The germline gives CDR1 MNHEY, CDR2 SVGAGI. The length of the CDR3 is 11 residues. DNA of the CDR3: TGTGCCAGCGGACTAGGGTTTTCAGCTTTCTTT. This encodes CASGLGFSAFF.

The gene calls are TRBV23-1 and TRBJ1-1; D perhaps matches TRBD1 (6 bases). TRBV23-1 is an ORF; its function is uncertain. The V end was cut by 4 bases, the J end by 10 bases, with 16 bases between. The CDR3 spans 13 residues. CDR3 coding DNA: TGCGCCAGCAGTCCCGGGACATCCAAGGGAGCTTTCTTT. This gives the protein CASSPGTSKGAFF.

This clone was seen only once. The chain joins TRBV4-3 to TRBJ1-2; 9 bases map to TRBD1. Germline values: CDR1 LGHNA, CDR2 YSLEER. The CDR3 spans 14 residues. The J segment lost 8 bases and the V segment lost 1 base, leaving 5 bases of the junction unmatched. This chain's CDR3 is CASSQVGTGRGYTF. CDR3 nucleotide sequence: TGCGCCAGCAGCCAAGTAGGGACAGGGAGAGGCTACACCTTC.

J is TRBJ1-4 and V is TRBV18; 11 bases agree with TRBD1. The CDR3 is 13 amino acids. The germline CDR1 and CDR2 sequences are KGHSH and LQKENI. After removal of 3 bases from V and 17 bases from J, the junction contained 8 bases not matched to a gene. The CDR3 bases are TGTGCCAGCTCACCCGAGTTTGGGACAGGGGGATTTTTT. Encoded protein: CASSPEFGTGGFF.

The genes are TRBV29-1 and TRBJ2-1, with 14 bases identical to TRBD2. CDR1 is SQVTM and CDR2 is ANQGSEA in the germline V gene. The CDR3 sequence is 13 residues long. The ends lost 6 bases at V and 6 bases at J; junction bases unmatched: 1. CDR3 DNA: TGCAGCGTAGGACTAGCGGGGGGCAATGAGCAGTTCTTC. It specifies CSVGLAGGNEQFF.

This clone was seen a handful of times. Here the CDR3 DNA reads TGCGCCAGCTTCAATCCTAGCGGAAACACAGATACGCAGTATTTT. This sequence encodes CASFNPSGNTDTQYF. The genes are TRBV10-2 and TRBJ2-3; 7 nucleotides line up with TRBD2. V lost 8 bases, J lost 2 bases, and 10 bases stayed unmatched. The CDR3 covers 15 residues. The V gene's germline CDR1 is WSHSY and CDR2 SAAADI.

At least ten counts were recorded for this clone. The chain recombines TRBV9 with TRBJ2-1; no reliable D call. Germline V gene lookup returns CDR1 SGDLS and CDR2 YYNGEE. The CDR3 is made up of 12 amino acids. Trimming took 2 bases from V and 5 from J, leaving 5 bases between them. CDR3 nucleotides: TGTGCCAGCAGCGTCTCTCACAATGAGCAGTTCTTC. Its protein product is CASSVSHNEQFF.

The chain has TRBV19 and TRBJ1-5; possibly TRBD1 for D (6 bases). There are 12 residues in the CDR3. The germline V gene has CDR1 LNHDA and CDR2 SQIVND (reference sequence). The V and J ends lost 6 bases and 6 bases respectively, with 9 bases between them. CDR3 bases: TGTGCCAGTAGCCAGGGGTTTCAGCCCCAGCATTTT. The encoded protein is CASSQGFQPQHF. Filled out from reference TRBV19 and TRBJ1-5, the complete variable domain reads DGGITQSPKYLFRKEGQNVTLSCEQNLNHDAMYWYRQDPGQGLRLIYYSQIVNDFQKGDIAEGYSVSREKKESFPLTVTSAQKNPTAFYLCASSQGFQPQHFGDGTRLSIL.